The source of this T cell receptor beta chain is a study of tissue T cells after allogeneic stem cell transplantation. This CDR3 is 14 amino acids long. The germline V gene has CDR1 SGHDT and CDR2 YYEEEE. Trimming stripped 7 bases from V and 5 bases from J, with 18 bases between. GI sites, liver, skin and spleen were taken after median 9.75 post-mortem hours. TCRbeta CDR3 was sequenced at survey depth with template counts. Assay: immunoSEQ multiplex PCR; the TCRdb copy retains only in-frame clones and omits some. Among 8,900 or so clones listed, approximately 59% were seen once. Concerning this clone: Its antigen is unidentified.

Study results and limitations: In patients and mice, blood and spleen missed much of tissue repertoire. Motif-based clustering found tissue-specific repertoire signatures shared across patients, though few clones were shared.

V usage is TRBV5-6 and J usage is TRBJ1-2; the D gene is possibly TRBD1 (5 bases). The sequence was collected from a woman between 18 and 50 years old with breast cancer. The sequencing used tissue from the ileum, collected at autopsy. The CDR3 DNA follows: TGTGCCAGCGGATTCATGGGACGGCCTTATGGCTACACCTTC. This encodes CASGFMGRPYGYTF. Variable domain in full (rest from reference TRBV5-6 and TRBJ1-2): DAGVTQSPTHLIKTRGQQVTLRCSPKSGHDTVSWYQQALGQGPQFIFQYYEEEERQRGNFPDRFSGHQFPNYSSELNVNALLLGDSALYLCASGFMGRPYGYTFGSGTRLTVV.